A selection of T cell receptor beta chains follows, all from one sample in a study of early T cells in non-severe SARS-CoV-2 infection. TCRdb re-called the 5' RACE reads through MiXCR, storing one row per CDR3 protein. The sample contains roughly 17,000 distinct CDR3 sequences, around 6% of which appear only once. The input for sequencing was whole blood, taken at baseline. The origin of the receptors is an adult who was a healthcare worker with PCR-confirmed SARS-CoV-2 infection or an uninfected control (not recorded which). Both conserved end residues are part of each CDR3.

CDR3 protein: CASSEIGRTYNEQFF
J gene: TRBJ2-1
V gene: TRBV2

CDR3 protein: CASSPTGAETQYF
J gene: TRBJ2-5
V gene: TRBV18

CDR3 protein: CASSFRGDTQYF
J gene: TRBJ2-3
V gene: TRBV12-3/TRBV12-4

CDR3 protein: CASSQTPGTVYEQYF
J gene: TRBJ2-7
V gene: TRBV9

CDR3 protein: CASSATGDTEAFF
J gene: TRBJ1-1
V gene: TRBV2

CDR3 protein: CASSQALADPDTQYF
J gene: TRBJ2-3
V gene: TRBV14

CDR3 protein: CSAPFNPGVRDTQYF
J gene: TRBJ2-3
V gene: TRBV20-1

CDR3 protein: CASSLLTVTGELFF
J gene: TRBJ2-2
V gene: TRBV5-6

CDR3 protein: CAWRTGGNSPLHF
J gene: TRBJ1-6
V gene: TRBV30

CDR3 protein: CASSVAAGDTSTDTQYF
J gene: TRBJ2-3
V gene: TRBV9

CDR3 protein: CASSLAGTGPSHF
J gene: TRBJ1-5
V gene: TRBV12-3/TRBV12-4

CDR3 protein: CAWSVIGGRETQYF
J gene: TRBJ2-5
V gene: TRBV30

CDR3 protein: CSARKGQGAFEQYF
J gene: TRBJ2-7
V gene: TRBV20-1

CDR3 protein: CASSFDRGETQYF
J gene: TRBJ2-5
V gene: TRBV11-2

CDR3 protein: CASSYGSETTGNEKLFF
J gene: TRBJ1-4
V gene: TRBV6-2/TRBV6-3

CDR3 protein: CASSYSAGQSYNEQFF
J gene: TRBJ2-1
V gene: TRBV6-6

CDR3 protein: CASSLGTRADTQYF
J gene: TRBJ2-3
V gene: TRBV7-9

CDR3 protein: CASSYERVYGYTF
J gene: TRBJ1-2
V gene: TRBV5-6

CDR3 protein: CASSYRSSGGPREQFF
J gene: TRBJ2-1
V gene: TRBV6-2/TRBV6-3

CDR3 protein: CASSKSGDEQFF
J gene: TRBJ2-1
V gene: TRBV19

CDR3 protein: CASSLEGGNYGYTF
J gene: TRBJ1-2
V gene: TRBV7-9

CDR3 protein: CASGPQPMNTEAFF
J gene: TRBJ1-1
V gene: TRBV12-5

CDR3 protein: CASSYSDLHTEAFF
J gene: TRBJ1-1
V gene: TRBV6-5

CDR3 protein: CASSGGGNQETQYF
J gene: TRBJ2-5
V gene: TRBV4-2

CDR3 protein: CASSFGGEQFF
J gene: TRBJ2-1
V gene: TRBV7-6

CDR3 protein: CASSYSQTMNEQYF
J gene: TRBJ2-7
V gene: TRBV6-2/TRBV6-3

CDR3 protein: CSGGQGSNTGELFF
J gene: TRBJ2-2
V gene: TRBV29-1

CDR3 protein: CASSLSGDAGTQYF
J gene: TRBJ2-5
V gene: TRBV7-9

CDR3 protein: CASSQAVATNQPQHF
J gene: TRBJ1-5
V gene: TRBV4-1

CDR3 protein: CASSYWTSRSDTQYF
J gene: TRBJ2-3
V gene: TRBV6-2/TRBV6-3

CDR3 protein: CASSLMTGDAGYTF
J gene: TRBJ1-2
V gene: TRBV18

CDR3 protein: CSATGGGARDEQFF
J gene: TRBJ2-1
V gene: TRBV20-1

CDR3 protein: CASTYGDTSYGYTF
J gene: TRBJ1-2
V gene: TRBV9

CDR3 protein: CSALSQGAEEQFF
J gene: TRBJ2-1
V gene: TRBV20-1

CDR3 protein: CASSYERSTDTQYF
J gene: TRBJ2-3
V gene: TRBV6-2/TRBV6-3

CDR3 protein: CASRGTGNQPQHF
J gene: TRBJ1-5
V gene: TRBV12-3/TRBV12-4

CDR3 protein: CASSQVRGLPSGETQYF
J gene: TRBJ2-5
V gene: TRBV4-1

CDR3 protein: CASSPRAWGSYEQYF
J gene: TRBJ2-7
V gene: TRBV9

CDR3 protein: CASSPVPGELFF
J gene: TRBJ2-2
V gene: TRBV5-1

CDR3 protein: CASSFGLAGNTDTQYF
J gene: TRBJ2-3
V gene: TRBV12-3/TRBV12-4

CDR3 protein: CASHRAADTQYF
J gene: TRBJ2-3
V gene: TRBV6-2/TRBV6-3

CDR3 protein: CASSDTDRGLGEQYF
J gene: TRBJ2-7
V gene: TRBV5-1

CDR3 protein: CASSSAGLATLF
J gene: TRBJ2-7
V gene: TRBV19

CDR3 protein: CSVRNPGQKKTGELFF
J gene: TRBJ2-2
V gene: TRBV29-1

CDR3 protein: CASSSGTSGGPHNEQFF
J gene: TRBJ2-1
V gene: TRBV5-1

CDR3 protein: CATSREQTNSPLHF
J gene: TRBJ1-6
V gene: TRBV15

CDR3 protein: CASSVGQQETQYF
J gene: TRBJ2-5
V gene: TRBV9

CDR3 protein: CASARRTNTEAFF
J gene: TRBJ1-1
V gene: TRBV4-1

CDR3 protein: CASSHHVQWNTEAFF
J gene: TRBJ1-1
V gene: TRBV7-9

CDR3 protein: CASRTTGSLSGANVLTF
J gene: TRBJ2-6
V gene: TRBV12-3/TRBV12-4

CDR3 protein: CASSVRGQSEAFF
J gene: TRBJ1-1
V gene: TRBV9

CDR3 protein: CAWRKSGDTEAFF
J gene: TRBJ1-1
V gene: TRBV30

CDR3 protein: CASSQGRDATNEKLFF
J gene: TRBJ1-4
V gene: TRBV14

CDR3 protein: CASTDREVQAFF
J gene: TRBJ1-1
V gene: TRBV19

CDR3 protein: CSAPTGTSSYEQYF
J gene: TRBJ2-7
V gene: TRBV20-1